The 12 T cell receptor beta chains presented below share a single source sample, sequenced in a study of shared clonotypes between healthy human individuals. Method: immunoSEQ multiplex PCR; TCRdb's copy keeps in-frame clones and lacks some. The data hold some 740,000 clones, with 90% to 95% observed a single time. Naive CD8 cells lacked CD45RO, underwent positive selection for CCR7 and left out terminally differentiated effector memory CD45RA+ cells. The sample was naive CD8+ T cells sorted from blood. The receptors derive from a man younger than 45 in good health.

This clone has just one count. The genes are TRBV11-3 and TRBJ2-1; D call uncertain. This CDR3 contains 13 residues. CDR1 and CDR2 from the germline V gene are SGHNT and YENEEA. Trimming removed 0 bases from V and 7 bases from J, with 7 bases in between. The CDR3 sequence: CASSLDSGNEQFF. DNA of the CDR3: TGTGCCAGCAGCTTAGATTCTGGGAATGAGCAGTTCTTC.

The rearrangement uses TRBV6-6 and TRBJ2-1; the D is unclear. The CDR3 runs to 16 residues. The germline gives CDR1 MNHNY, CDR2 SVGAGI (reference sequence). Trimming removed 2 bases from V and 0 bases from J, with 11 bases in between. CDR3 in DNA: TGTGCCAGCAGTTACGCCTCGTGGTCCTCCTACAATGAGCAGTTCTTC. Protein sequence: CASSYASWSSYNEQFF.

The V call is TRBV15, the J call TRBJ2-2, with TRBD2 as a possible D gene (6 bases). The CDR3 totals 16 residues. The ends were cut back, 0 bases at V and 4 bases at J, with 12 bases in the middle. In germline, CDR1 is LNHNV, CDR2 YYDKDF (reference sequence). CDR3 protein: CATSRETGRGTGELFF. The CDR3 nucleotides are TGTGCCACCAGCAGAGAAACTGGGCGGGGCACCGGGGAGCTGTTTTTT.

The genes are TRBV6-5 and TRBJ2-1; D unclear. Trimming took off 5 bases at V and 4 bases at J, with 12 bases between the two ends. This CDR3 is built from 14 residues. CDR1 and CDR2 from the germline V gene are MNHEY and SVGAGI. CDR3 sequence: CASSESNYYNEQFF. The CDR3 bases are TGTGCCAGCAGTGAATCGAACTATTACAATGAGCAGTTCTTC.

The rearrangement uses TRBV18 and TRBJ2-5; D remains unclear. V was clipped by 3 bases and J by 1 base, with 18 bases between them. The CDR3 totals 17 residues. Germline V gene lookup returns CDR1 KGHSH and CDR2 LQKENI. The CDR3 DNA is TGTGCCAGCTCACCCGGTCGTAGATCCCAATCCCAAGAGACCCAGTACTTC. It codes for CASSPGRRSQSQETQYF. Looking up the rest from reference TRBV18 and TRBJ2-5 gives the full variable domain: NAGVMQNPRHLVRRRGQEARLRCSPMKGHSHVYWYRQLPEEGLKFMVYLQKENIIDESGMPKERFSAEFPKEGPSILRIQQVVRGDSAAYFCASSPGRRSQSQETQYFGPGTRLLVL.

This clone was seen just once. This rearrangement joins TRBV7-9 to TRBJ2-2; D is unclear. Trimming left V 3 bases short and J 0 bases short, with 14 bases between. Germline lookup yields CDR1 SEHNR and CDR2 FQNEAQ (reference sequence). This CDR3 region has 17 residues. The CDR3 here is CASSFNQHLPNTGELFF. CDR3 DNA sequence: TGTGCCAGCAGCTTCAACCAACACTTACCGAACACCGGGGAGCTGTTTTTT.

J is TRBJ2-3 and V is TRBV7-9, with TRBD2 matching 10 bases. The ends lost 1 base at V and 2 bases at J; junction bases unmatched: 9. CDR3 length equals 18 residues. CDR1 is SEHNR, CDR2 FQNEAQ, per germline (reference sequence). The CDR3 coding sequence is TGTGCCAGCAGCTTAGAAAGGGTGACTAGCGGGCACACAGATACGCAGTATTTT. This encodes CASSLERVTSGHTDTQYF.

J is TRBJ2-1 and V is TRBV7-8, with TRBD2 matching 7 bases. The J segment lost 0 bases and the V segment lost 6 bases, leaving 8 bases of the junction unmatched. The germline V gene encodes CDR1 SGHVS and CDR2 FQNEAQ. There are 16 residues in the CDR3. This CDR3 reads CASRAGTRSSYNEQFF. CDR3 DNA sequence: TGTGCCAGCAGAGCGGGAACTAGAAGCTCCTACAATGAGCAGTTCTTC.

This chain uses TRBV7-9 with TRBJ2-3, with unresolved D. Trimming cost V 1 base and J 2 bases, with 10 bases left between them. Per germline, CDR1 SEHNR and CDR2 FQNEAQ (reference sequence). The CDR3 has 15 amino acids. CDR3 sequence reads: CASSLVPVVTDTQYF. The CDR3 DNA sequence: TGTGCCAGCAGCTTAGTACCCGTAGTCACAGATACGCAGTATTTT.

The CDR3 reads CASSLRGGWLSEAFF. The CDR3, as DNA: TGTGCCAGCAGCTTAAGAGGGGGATGGCTCTCTGAAGCTTTCTTT. The chain is built from TRBV13 and TRBJ1-1; the D gene is possibly TRBD1 (6 bases). The CDR3 covers 15 residues. Between the trimmed V and J ends, which lost 2 bases and 6 bases, there was a span of 16 bases. Germline CDR1 PRHDT, CDR2 FYEKMQ (reference sequence).

The chain carries TRBV27 and TRBJ2-1; TRBD2 matches 8 bases. From germline, CDR1 is MNHEY and CDR2 SMNVEV (reference sequence). The length of the CDR3 is 15 residues. After removal of 3 bases from V and 2 bases from J, the junction contained 3 bases not matched to a gene. CDR3 nucleotides: TGTGCCAGCAGTTTCGGAGCGGGAGCCTACAATGAGCAGTTCTTC. Amino acids: CASSFGAGAYNEQFF.

The genes are TRBV6-1 and TRBJ2-7; tentative D call: TRBD2 (6 bases). The V end was cut by 0 bases, the J end by 0 bases, with 12 bases between. Germline assignment: CDR1 MNHNS and CDR2 SASEGT. This CDR3 is 16 amino acids long. CDR3 sequence: CASSEADYLISYEQYF. CDR3 nucleotides: TGTGCCAGCAGTGAAGCGGACTACCTCATCTCCTACGAGCAGTACTTC.